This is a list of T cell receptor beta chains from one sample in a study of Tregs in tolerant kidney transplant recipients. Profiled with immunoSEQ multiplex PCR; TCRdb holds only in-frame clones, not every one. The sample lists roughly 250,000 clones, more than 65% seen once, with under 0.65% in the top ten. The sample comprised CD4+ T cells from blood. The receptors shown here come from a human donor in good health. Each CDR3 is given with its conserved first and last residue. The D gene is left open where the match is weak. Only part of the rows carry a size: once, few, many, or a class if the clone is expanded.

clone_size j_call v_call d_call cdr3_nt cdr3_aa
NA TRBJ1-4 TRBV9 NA TGTGCCAGCAGCGTAGTAAGGATTGCAACTAATGAAAAACTGTTTTTT CASSVVRIATNEKLFF
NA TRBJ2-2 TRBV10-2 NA TGCGCCGGGCTTGGGTATGGGGACACCGGGGAGCTGTTTTTT CAGLGYGDTGELFF
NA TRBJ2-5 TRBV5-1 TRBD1 TGCGCCAGCAGCCTGACCCCCGGGACAGGGGGAGAAGAGACCCAGTACTTC CASSLTPGTGGEETQYF
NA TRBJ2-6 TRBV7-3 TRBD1 TGTGCCAGCAGCCCCCGAACAGGGGGTTGGACCTCTGGGGCCAACGTCCTGACTTTC CASSPRTGGWTSGANVLTF
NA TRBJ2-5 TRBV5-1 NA TGCGCCAGCAGCTTTAACCCCCGCGGACAGAACCAAGAGACCCAGTACTTC CASSFNPRGQNQETQYF
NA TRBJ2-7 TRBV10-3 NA TGTGCCATCAGGAACAGCTCCTACGAGCAGTACTTC CAIRNSSYEQYF
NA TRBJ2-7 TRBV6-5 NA TGTGCCAGCAGTGAGGGTACGAGGGGCTACGAGCAGTACTTC CASSEGTRGYEQYF
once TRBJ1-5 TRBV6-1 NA TGTGCCAGCGGGGCAGGGAATCAGCCCCAGCATTTT CASGAGNQPQHF
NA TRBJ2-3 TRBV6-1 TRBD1 TGTGCCAGCAGTGCCCGGGACAGTAACACAGATACGCAGTATTTT CASSARDSNTDTQYF
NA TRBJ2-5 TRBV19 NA TGTGCCAGTAGTGGGTCAGACCAAGAGACCCAGTACTTC CASSGSDQETQYF
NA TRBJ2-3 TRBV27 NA TGTGCCAGCACCTCGGTGGGGCGTAATACGCAGTATTTT CASTSVGRNTQYF